This record covers a single T cell receptor (beta chain). The target antigen is unknown. cDNA serving as the sequencing template came from extracted, reverse transcribed RNA. Clones were sequenced by immunoSEQ multiplex PCR, and TCRdb holds only the in-frame ones, with some missing. The sample contains about 220,000 clones, about three fifths of which appear only once. The data belong to a study of CD8+ T cells in alopecia areata. General study points: Scalp sequencing also captures normal skin's resident alphabeta T cells.

Between the trimmed V and J ends, which lost 3 bases and 8 bases, there was a span of 20 bases. Germline loops: CDR1 SGDLS, CDR2 YYNGEE. The CDR3 runs to 15 residues. Treatment in this sample: oral pan-JAK inhibitor, 5-10 mg twice daily. Cell sorting was applied to PBMCs, and CD4+ and CD8+ T cells were collected. J is TRBJ1-2 and V is TRBV9; D unclear. The input for sequencing was CD4+ T cells sorted from blood, taken at week 4, from a patient treated with tofacitinib. This receptor was identified in a human donor with alopecia areata. The DNA of the CDR3 is TGTGCCAGCAGCGGATTCAGACACCTTAGGAGCGGCTACACCTTC. Translation gives CASSGFRHLRSGYTF.